The sample holds a few counts of the clone carrying this T cell receptor beta chain. Its antigen is currently unknown. These data belong to a study of vaccination effects on CD4 cells after COVID-19. The CDR3 is made up of 15 amino acids. Germline V gene sequence: CDR1 MGHRA, CDR2 YSYEKL. Unmatched junction bases numbered 3, after V lost 1 base and J lost 4 bases. This table comes from immunoSEQ multiplex PCR, and its TCRdb copy is limited to in-frame clones, with some not included. This repertoire shows 35,000 to 55,000 clones, roughly 75% found once; its top ten account for approximately 28%. Sequencing in the ViraFEST assay came after antigen-specific CD4+ T cells had been expanded with viral peptide pools, which were used to stimulate PBMC. Subsequent to approximately 11 days of culture, CD4+ T cells were isolated. A PCR test confirmed that the person had SARS-CoV-2 infection between March and December 2020.

The sample was CD4+ T cells from PBMCs cultured with a peptide pool, taken before COVID-19 vaccination. This chain uses TRBV4-1 with TRBJ2-1, with TRBD2 matching over 8 bases. This TCR was recovered from a human donor who had a prior SARS-CoV-2 infection. CDR3: CASSQVLAGYNEQFF. CDR3 nucleotide sequence: TGCGCCAGCAGCCAAGTATTAGCGGGGTACAATGAGCAGTTCTTC.